This TCR beta chain is drawn from a study of cytomegalovirus exposure and HLA in healthy donors. Across the whole study: Counted in an early data release were 65 million to 100 million unique TCRs from HLA-typed donors.

The study ran its PCR with 60 Vbeta and 13 Jbeta primers. Assay used: immunoSEQ multiplex PCR; TCRdb lists only in-frame clones, some missing. The profile shows approximately 100,000 clones, around 79% of them singletons. Comment on this clone: Its antigen is still unknown.

At the time of sampling, donors were nominally healthy, though unrecorded immune exposures were likely. The CDR3 totals 15 residues. Between the trimmed V and J ends, which lost 6 bases and 0 bases, there was a span of 12 bases. Germline-derived CDR1 and CDR2 are MDHEN and SYDVKM. Findings and limits, study-wide: Sequencing likely generated an artifact that appeared as a cluster of highly shared sequence variants. Later analysis identified several of the most significant clusters that appeared linked to common viral pathogens.

The origin of this receptor is a woman aged 40 to 50 in good health and CMV-seronegative. V and J are TRBV28 and TRBJ1-5; D call uncertain. The source material was PBMCs. The CDR3 bases are TGTGCCAGCAGCTCCCTGGAGTATAGCAATCAGCCCCAGCATTTT. Translating gives CASSSLEYSNQPQHF.